This TCR delta chain was identified in a study of gamma-delta T cells after stem cell transplantation. Germline V lookup: CDR1 GEAIGNYY, CDR2 EKD. The CDR3 runs to 23 residues. TCRdb reprocessed the RT-PCR reads through CATT. The table includes about 10,000 delta-chain clones, 1% to 1.5% detected once. As for this clone: This may be a read error, as it is one base from a much larger clone. This same CDR3 is encoded by further DNA sequences in the sample.

The sample comprised gamma-delta T cells. The chain has TRDV2 and TRDJ2; TRDD3 agrees at 8 bases. The clonotype originates from a human donor. It is not recorded whose cells these are; they may come from a transplant donor. The CDR3 DNA reads TGTGCCTGCGACACACTGCGTTCCGGTGCTGGGGGACACGACAAAGCTTTGACAGCACAACTCTTCTTT. Translated, it gives CACDTLRSGAGGHDKALTAQLFF.